This T cell receptor beta chain was retrieved from a study of T cell responses to AZD1222 COVID-19 vaccine. Study conclusions and caveats: Unmutated variant regions are reportedly the target of nearly half of TCRs that are spike-specific.

Note on this clone: The antigen remains unidentified.

Per the germline V gene, CDR1 is MNHNS and CDR2 is SASEGT. V dropped 2 bases and J dropped 1 base, with 14 bases sitting between them. The CDR3 contains 16 residues. Some clones are missing from TCRdb's copy, which holds only in-frame ones; the method was immunoSEQ multiplex PCR. The table records roughly 89,000 clones, 85% to 90% of them present only once. The chain is built from TRBV6-1 and TRBJ1-1; perhaps TRBD1 as D (5 bases). The specimen was peripheral blood, collected on day 0 of MenACWY control vaccination. The source is an adult in good health. CDR3 region: CASSERSQGANTEAFF. The CDR3 bases are TGTGCCAGCAGTGAAAGGTCCCAGGGAGCGAACACTGAAGCTTTCTTT.